Below are 8 T cell receptor beta chains sequenced from a single sample in a study of shared clonotypes between healthy human individuals. Naive CD8 cells were CD45RO-negative, positively selected for CCR7, excluding terminally differentiated effector memory CD45RA+ cells. Only in-frame clones appear in the TCRdb table, and some are missing; sequencing was by immunoSEQ multiplex PCR. This sample has around 1.9 million clones, with just over 90% found just once. The sample comprised naive CD8+ T cells from PBMCs. The receptors stem from a young man in good health. Some clones in this sample may be carry-over from other donors' samples.

V and J are TRBV19 and TRBJ2-5; 11 nucleotides align to TRBD2. Germline-derived CDR1 and CDR2 are LNHDA and SQIVND (reference sequence). After removal of 9 bases from V and 5 bases from J, the junction contained 14 bases not matched to a gene. The CDR3 length is 16 residues. The CDR3 spells CASAQVRTSGWETQYF. The CDR3 DNA reads as TGTGCCAGCGCCCAAGTCCGGACTAGCGGGTGGGAGACCCAGTACTTC.

The J gene is TRBJ2-1, the V gene TRBV7-3; D perhaps matches TRBD2 (5 bases). V was trimmed by 5 bases and J by 4 bases, leaving 6 bases between them. CDR1 SGHTA and CDR2 FQGTGA come from the germline V gene. CDR3 size: 12 residues. The CDR3 region is CASSPGYNEQFF. The CDR3, as DNA: TGTGCCAGCAGCCCGGGATACAATGAGCAGTTCTTC. Based on the CDR3 plus reference TRBV7-3 and TRBJ2-1, the full variable domain is GAGVSQTPSNKVTEKGKYVELRCDPISGHTALYWYRQSLGQGPEFLIYFQGTGAADDSGLPNDRFFAVRPEGSVSTLKIQRTERGDSAVYLCASSPGYNEQFFGPGTRLTVL.

The chain employs TRBV27 and TRBJ2-7, with D tentatively TRBD1 or TRBD2 (6 bases each). The CDR3 extends over 16 amino acids. V lost 2 bases, J lost 0 bases, and 14 bases lay in between. CDR1 is MNHEY and CDR2 is SMNVEV in the germline V gene (reference sequence). In DNA form, the CDR3 reads TGTGCCAGCAGTTTAGGTCCCGGGGGCGGCTCCTACGAGCAGTACTTC. Translating it yields CASSLGPGGGSYEQYF.

CDR3: CASSPRGREQFF. CDR3 nucleotide sequence: TGTGCCAGCAGCCCAAGGGGACGCGAGCAGTTCTTC. The rearrangement joins TRBV9 to TRBJ2-1, with D perhaps assigned TRBD1 or TRBD2 (5 bases each). The CDR3 sequence is 12 residues long. Trimming took off 4 bases at V and 10 bases at J, with 12 bases between the two ends. Looked up from germline, CDR1 is SGDLS and CDR2 is YYNGEE.

The CDR3 protein is CASSAWATTSYNEQFF. The CDR3 region has the DNA TGTGCCAGCAGCGCCTGGGCCACGACATCCTACAATGAGCAGTTCTTC. The chain links TRBV9 to TRBJ2-1; D gene unclear. The CDR3 sequence is 16 residues long. The V and J ends lost 3 bases and 1 base respectively, with 14 bases between them. Germline V CDR1 and CDR2: SGDLS, YYNGEE.

The V and J genes are TRBV27 and TRBJ2-1; 11 bases are a match to TRBD2. CDR1 is MNHEY and CDR2 is SMNVEV in the germline V gene (reference sequence). J was trimmed by 1 base and V by 8 bases; bases with no gene match: 13. The CDR3 is 18 amino acids. In DNA form, the CDR3 reads TGTGCCAGCCGTGACGATGGGACTAGCGGAGATTCCTACAATGAGCAGTTCTTC. Its translation is CASRDDGTSGDSYNEQFF.

The chain's CDR3 is CASSSEISNQPQHF. The CDR3, as DNA: TGTGCCAGCAGCAGCGAGATTAGCAATCAGCCCCAGCATTTT. This sequence joins TRBV7-9 and TRBJ1-5; D gene unclear. This CDR3 has 14 amino acids. The V and J ends lost 5 bases and 0 bases respectively, with 8 bases between them. In germline, CDR1 is SEHNR, CDR2 FQNEAQ (reference sequence).

The chain combines TRBV19 with TRBJ1-2; the D is unclear. Trimming stripped 4 bases from V and 5 bases from J, with 17 bases between. The CDR3 runs to 15 residues. Germline CDR1 reads LNHDA; CDR2 reads SQIVND (reference sequence). The CDR3 sequence: CASSTRTGDYYGYTF. CDR3 bases: TGTGCCAGTAGTACAAGGACCGGGGATTATTATGGCTACACCTTC.